The text below deals with one TCR beta chain. Using a constant-region primer together with ProtoScript II reverse transcriptase, TCR beta cDNA was made from roughly 500 ng of total RNA. Slightly modified ARM-PCR with three nested multiplex PCR rounds yielded TCR beta libraries. TCRdb used MiXCR to reprocess the multiplex PCR reads, holding one entry per CDR3 protein. In the table there are about 100,000 distinct CDR3 sequences, almost 70% of which are singletons. The sample belongs to a study of tumor-infiltrating lymphocytes in primary liver carcinoma. Study details: Each of the growths was stage T1-T3 N0M0, extending roughly 4.2 to 11 cm across.

From unsorted bulk tissue weighing about 20-32 mg, DNA and RNA were co-extracted. Those sampled were patients whose primary liver carcinoma was treated by surgical resection. Sampling targeted five separate regions of each tumor, which included the tumor centre. Every tumor sample had over 75% viable tumor cells. The sample consisted of liver tumor tissue from sampling region 5. Noted subset: tumor region T5, tumor centre. The receptor was derived from a woman in her fifties or sixties with primary liver carcinoma and hepatitis B virus infection.

The CDR3 loop reads CASSKGHYGYTF. In nucleotides, the CDR3 is TGTGCCAGCAGCAAAGGGCACTATGGCTACACCTTC. The chain uses TRBV6-5 and TRBJ1-2; no firm D call. V lost 6 bases and J lost 3, with 8 bases in between. The V gene's germline CDR1 is MNHEY and CDR2 SVGAGI. This CDR3 region has 12 residues.